Following are 5 T cell receptor beta chains from one sample sequenced in a study of low-dose radiotherapy and immunotherapy resistance in tumors. TRAV- and TRBV-specific primers primed first-strand cDNA, covering alpha and beta chains. TCR amplification used approximately 19 PCR cycles, a constant-region primer and a V-primer adapter. TCRdb analysed the reads with MiXCR anew, one entry per CDR3 protein. The sample carries about 89,000 distinct CDR3 sequences, 8% to 10% recorded once. Regarding time point: before trial treatment. The starting material was PBMCs, obtained before treatment. The receptors here all came from a male donor with prostate cancer.

This clonotype has a count of ten or more. V is TRBV27 and J is TRBJ1-1; D ambiguous. V was shortened by 1 base and J by 1 base, with 7 bases between the two germline ends. This CDR3 contains 14 residues. The germline V gene has CDR1 MNHEY and CDR2 SMNVEV (reference sequence). The CDR3 spells CASSLYLGNTEAFF. DNA of the CDR3: TGTGCCAGCAGTTTATACTTGGGGAACACTGAAGCTTTCTTT.

In its sample, this clonotype was seen many times. V is TRBV29-1 and J is TRBJ2-3, with D perhaps assigned TRBD1 or TRBD2 (6 bases each). V lost 3 bases to trimming and J lost 4 bases, with 11 bases between them. This CDR3 has 13 residues. Germline assignment: CDR1 SQVTM and CDR2 ANQGSEA. The CDR3 here is CSVERGAPDTQYF. The DNA of the CDR3 is TGCAGCGTTGAGAGGGGGGCCCCAGATACGCAGTATTTT.

This clonotype was counted at least ten times. The rearrangement joins TRBV28 to TRBJ1-6; D is perhaps TRBD1 (5 bases). CDR3 length equals 12 residues. V lost 1 base, J lost 13 bases, and 8 bases lay in between. Germline V gene sequence: CDR1 MDHEN, CDR2 SYDVKM. This CDR3 reads CASSLLGDPLHF. The CDR3 DNA sequence: TGTGCCAGCAGTTTATTAGGGGATCCCCTCCACTTT. Combining the CDR3 with reference TRBV28 and TRBJ1-6 gives the whole variable domain DVKVTQSSRYLVKRTGEKVFLECVQDMDHENMFWYRQDPGLGLRLIYFSYDVKMKEKGDIPEGYSVSREKKERFSLILESASTNQTSMYLCASSLLGDPLHFGNGTRLTVT.

A note on this clonotype: Only one base separates this from a far larger clonotype, so it likely reflects a read error. The chain has TRBV6-8 and TRBJ1-1; 8 bases match TRBD1. The CDR3 totals 15 residues. V gave up 0 bases and J gave up 4 bases; unmatched junction bases: 4. The germline gives CDR1 MNHGY, CDR2 SAAAGT. The CDR3 coding sequence is TGTGCCAGCAGTTACTCGACAGGGGCGATCACTGAAGCTTTCTTT. It encodes CASSYSTGAITEAFF.

This clonotype has ten or more counts. The genes are TRBV7-6 and TRBJ1-1, with no clear D. Germline assignment: CDR1 SGHVS and CDR2 FNYEAQ. The CDR3 is 13 amino acids. The V end was cut by 6 bases, the J end by 6 bases, with 14 bases between. The CDR3 DNA reads as TGTGCCAGCAGACGACTTGGTCGCGCTGAAGCTTTCTTT. The encoded protein is CASRRLGRAEAFF.